This section outlines one T cell receptor (beta chain) sequence together with its context. Its cognate antigen is unknown. This sample was taken from a study of early T cells in non-severe SARS-CoV-2 infection. For the study at large: Investigators sequenced bulk RNA drawn from unsorted whole blood, and chains remained unpaired.

V was pared by 11 bases and J by 4 bases, with 9 bases of the junction left unmatched. There are 13 residues in the CDR3. In germline, CDR1 is SEHNR, CDR2 FQNEAQ (reference sequence). TCRdb recomputed calls from the 5' RACE reads with MiXCR, one row per CDR3 protein. The sample yields about 66,000 distinct CDR3 sequences, less than 15% seen once. Overall study findings and caveats: Matches to VDJdb favored anti-spike CD8 responses and missed private and CD4 specificities.

The rearrangement uses TRBV7-9 and TRBJ2-5; 8 bases are a match to TRBD1. Material for sequencing was whole blood. The TCR comes from an adult who was a healthcare worker with PCR-confirmed SARS-CoV-2 infection or an uninfected control (not recorded which). CDR3 residues: CAGASGQGETQYF. Written as DNA, the CDR3 is TGTGCCGGCGCCTCCGGACAGGGAGAGACCCAGTACTTC. The full variable domain, in which reference TRBV7-9 and TRBJ2-5 provide the parts outside the CDR3, is DTGVSQNPRHKITKRGQNVTFRCDPISEHNRLYWYRQTLGQGPEFLTYFQNEAQLEKSRLLSDRFSAERPKGSFSTLEIQRTEQGDSAMYLCAGASGQGETQYFGPGTRLLVL.